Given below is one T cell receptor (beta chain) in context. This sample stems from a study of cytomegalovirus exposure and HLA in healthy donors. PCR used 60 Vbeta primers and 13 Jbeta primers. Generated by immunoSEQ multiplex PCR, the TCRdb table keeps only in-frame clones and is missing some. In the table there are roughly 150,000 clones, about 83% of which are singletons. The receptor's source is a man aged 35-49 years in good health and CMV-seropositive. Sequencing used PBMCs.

The CDR3 DNA sequence: TGCGCCAGCAGCAGTGGGACTCAACAAGAGACCCAGTACTTC. This gives the protein CASSSGTQQETQYF. The rearrangement uses TRBV5-1 and TRBJ2-5; TRBD2 is a possible D gene (6 bases). Trimming removed 4 bases from V and 2 bases from J, with 12 bases in between. The CDR3 is 14 residues long. CDR1 and CDR2 from the germline V gene are SGHRS and YFSETQ.